These T cell receptor beta chains were read from a single sample in a study of blood T cell repertoires in COVID-19. The protocol was immunoSEQ multiplex PCR, while the TCRdb copy is restricted to in-frame clones and leaves out a portion. The sample consists of approximately 500,000 clones, 70% to 90% of them appearing once. Sequences were obtained from peripheral blood. These receptor sequences come from a human donor in a cohort sampled during active COVID-19. Each CDR3 is given with its conserved first and last residue. The order of the fields is D gene, V gene, clone size, J gene, CDR3 DNA, CDR3 protein. A D gene is named only where the DNA matches it firmly. Part of the rows lack a size; the others show once, few, many or a class for expanded clones.

D gene: .; V gene: TRBV29-1; clone size: .; J gene: TRBJ2-5; CDR3 DNA: TGCAGCGTTGGCGACAATAGTCAAGAGACCCAGTACTTC; CDR3 protein: CSVGDNSQETQYF
D gene: TRBD1; V gene: TRBV4-1; clone size: .; J gene: TRBJ1-4; CDR3 DNA: TGCGCCAGCAGCCAATTGTTCTCGGGACAGGGATACGAAAAACTGTTTTTT; CDR3 protein: CASSQLFSGQGYEKLFF
D gene: .; V gene: TRBV6-5; clone size: .; J gene: TRBJ2-2; CDR3 DNA: TGTGCCAGCAGTTACTCGAGAGACAGAGGAACCGGGGAGCTGTTTTTT; CDR3 protein: CASSYSRDRGTGELFF
D gene: TRBD2; V gene: TRBV6-2/TRBV6-3; clone size: .; J gene: TRBJ2-1; CDR3 DNA: TGTGCCAGCAGTCAACCGGGACTAGCGGTAGATGAGCAGTTCTTC; CDR3 protein: CASSQPGLAVDEQFF
D gene: TRBD2; V gene: TRBV7-9; clone size: .; J gene: TRBJ2-1; CDR3 DNA: TGTGCCAGCAGCCAGCCCGGGACTAGCGGGGCCGGGCCCTACAATGAGCAGTTCTTC; CDR3 protein: CASSQPGTSGAGPYNEQFF
D gene: TRBD1; V gene: TRBV27; clone size: .; J gene: TRBJ2-1; CDR3 DNA: TGTGCCAGTCGACAGGGGGGACAAAATGAGCAGTTCTTC; CDR3 protein: CASRQGGQNEQFF
D gene: .; V gene: TRBV19; clone size: .; J gene: TRBJ2-5; CDR3 DNA: TGTGCCAGTAGTATTCATCCAGTCCAAGAGACCCAGTACTTC; CDR3 protein: CASSIHPVQETQYF
D gene: TRBD1; V gene: TRBV28; clone size: .; J gene: TRBJ1-1; CDR3 DNA: TGTGCCAGCAGTGTCCAGGGGGCAAACACTGAAGCTTTCTTT; CDR3 protein: CASSVQGANTEAFF
D gene: .; V gene: TRBV28; clone size: .; J gene: TRBJ2-5; CDR3 DNA: TGTGCCAGCAGCCCAAATACGGCAGGGCATCAAGAGACCCAGTACTTC; CDR3 protein: CASSPNTAGHQETQYF
D gene: .; V gene: TRBV6-7; clone size: .; J gene: TRBJ2-3; CDR3 DNA: TGTGCCAGCAGTTACCCACCCAAGCTCATAGCGGCTCGCACAGATACGCAGTATTTT; CDR3 protein: CASSYPPKLIAARTDTQYF
D gene: .; V gene: TRBV10-1; clone size: .; J gene: TRBJ2-3; CDR3 DNA: TGCGCCAGCAGTGAAGGGCGGACAATCACAGATACGCAGTATTTT; CDR3 protein: CASSEGRTITDTQYF
D gene: TRBD2; V gene: TRBV9; clone size: .; J gene: TRBJ2-1; CDR3 DNA: TGTGCCAGCAGCGTGGGACTAGCGGGAGGGCCCGTCTCCTACAATGAGCAGTTCTTC; CDR3 protein: CASSVGLAGGPVSYNEQFF
D gene: .; V gene: TRBV1; clone size: few; J gene: TRBJ2-1; CDR3 DNA: TGCACCAGCAGCCAAGCCACTCCCCGACACAACAGCTCCTACAATGAGCAGTTCTTC; CDR3 protein: CTSSQATPRHNSSYNEQFF
D gene: .; V gene: TRBV29-1; clone size: .; J gene: TRBJ1-2; CDR3 DNA: TGCAGCGTTGAAGTGGTCGAACGGGGATCCACTAACTATGGCTACACCTTC; CDR3 protein: CSVEVVERGSTNYGYTF
D gene: TRBD2; V gene: TRBV11-3; clone size: .; J gene: TRBJ2-7; CDR3 DNA: TGTGCCAGCAGCCCCGGGACTAGCGGGAGCTGGTACGAGCAGTACTTC; CDR3 protein: CASSPGTSGSWYEQYF
D gene: .; V gene: TRBV25-1; clone size: .; J gene: TRBJ1-1; CDR3 DNA: TGTGCCAGCAGCGACCCCGGGGGTGGGACTGAAGCTTTCTTT; CDR3 protein: CASSDPGGGTEAFF
D gene: .; V gene: TRBV3-1/TRBV3-2; clone size: .; J gene: TRBJ2-5; CDR3 DNA: TGTGCCAGCAGCCAAGAGCTAGACTTC; CDR3 protein: CASSQELDF
D gene: .; V gene: TRBV6-5; clone size: .; J gene: TRBJ2-1; CDR3 DNA: TGTGCCAGCCTACGTCCGGAGGGCTCCTACAATGAGCAGTTCTTC; CDR3 protein: CASLRPEGSYNEQFF
D gene: .; V gene: TRBV5-1; clone size: once; J gene: TRBJ2-5; CDR3 DNA: TGCGCCAGCAGCTTGGAGGGCAGGGTGGAGACCCAGTACTTC; CDR3 protein: CASSLEGRVETQYF
D gene: TRBD1; V gene: TRBV28; clone size: few; J gene: TRBJ1-6; CDR3 DNA: TGTGCCAGCAGGAGTACCGGGACAGGGGGCAATAATTCACCCCTCCACTTT; CDR3 protein: CASRSTGTGGNNSPLHF
D gene: TRBD2; V gene: TRBV7-8; clone size: .; J gene: TRBJ2-5; CDR3 DNA: TGTGCCAGCAGCTGGACTAGCCTCGGAGAGACCCAGTACTTC; CDR3 protein: CASSWTSLGETQYF
D gene: .; V gene: TRBV5-1; clone size: many; J gene: TRBJ1-3; CDR3 DNA: TGCGCCAGCAAGTCTTCCCTCGGTTCCTCTGGAAACACCATATATTTT; CDR3 protein: CASKSSLGSSGNTIYF
D gene: .; V gene: TRBV4-2; clone size: .; J gene: TRBJ1-2; CDR3 DNA: TGTGCCAGCACTGGGTCCGGGGTGGCTAACTATGGCTACACCTTC; CDR3 protein: CASTGSGVANYGYTF
D gene: .; V gene: TRBV20-1; clone size: .; J gene: TRBJ1-3; CDR3 DNA: TGCAGTGCTAGTACTGGGCCAGTGCGATCTGGAAACACCATATATTTT; CDR3 protein: CSASTGPVRSGNTIYF
D gene: TRBD2; V gene: TRBV6-6; clone size: .; J gene: TRBJ2-2; CDR3 DNA: TGTGCCAGCAGTCGACTAGCGGGAGACCGGGCCACCGGGGAGCTGTTTTTT; CDR3 protein: CASSRLAGDRATGELFF
D gene: .; V gene: TRBV30; clone size: .; J gene: TRBJ2-6; CDR3 DNA: TGTGCCTGGCATCGACAGTCCTCCGGGGCCAACGTCCTGACTTTC; CDR3 protein: CAWHRQSSGANVLTF
D gene: .; V gene: TRBV5-1; clone size: .; J gene: TRBJ2-2; CDR3 DNA: TGCGCCAGCAGCGCAGCGGCCAGTAACACCGGGGAGCTGTTTTTT; CDR3 protein: CASSAAASNTGELFF
D gene: .; V gene: TRBV28; clone size: .; J gene: TRBJ1-1; CDR3 DNA: TGTGCCAGCAGCCGAGGACATAACACTGAAGCTTTCTTT; CDR3 protein: CASSRGHNTEAFF
D gene: .; V gene: TRBV12-5; clone size: once; J gene: TRBJ2-7; CDR3 DNA: TGTGCTAGTGGTTTGGCGCGGCAAACGGGGTACTCCTACGAGCAGTACTTC; CDR3 protein: CASGLARQTGYSYEQYF
D gene: TRBD2; V gene: TRBV7-2; clone size: .; J gene: TRBJ2-3; CDR3 DNA: TGTGCCAGCAGGCAAGGGGGCGGGAGGGTACCAGATACGCAGTATTTT; CDR3 protein: CASRQGGGRVPDTQYF
D gene: TRBD2; V gene: TRBV7-9; clone size: .; J gene: TRBJ2-3; CDR3 DNA: TGTGCCAGCAGCTTTGTAGCGGGAAGCGGGGCAGATACGCAGTATTTT; CDR3 protein: CASSFVAGSGADTQYF
D gene: .; V gene: TRBV4-3; clone size: .; J gene: TRBJ2-5; CDR3 DNA: TGCGCCAGCAGCCAATCAATAGTAGCGTATCAAGAGACCCAGTACTTC; CDR3 protein: CASSQSIVAYQETQYF
D gene: .; V gene: TRBV27; clone size: .; J gene: TRBJ2-5; CDR3 DNA: TGTGCCAGCAGTCCTCAGGGGCTAGAGGAGACCCAGTACTTC; CDR3 protein: CASSPQGLEETQYF
D gene: TRBD2; V gene: TRBV18; clone size: .; J gene: TRBJ2-7; CDR3 DNA: TGTGCCAGCTCACCAGAAACGGGAGGGGTCTACGAGCAGTACTTC; CDR3 protein: CASSPETGGVYEQYF
D gene: .; V gene: TRBV3-1/TRBV3-2; clone size: .; J gene: TRBJ2-7; CDR3 DNA: TGTGCCAGCAGCCAAGGGGCGGTGGTAGCGAGCTCCTACGAGCAGTACTTC; CDR3 protein: CASSQGAVVASSYEQYF
D gene: .; V gene: TRBV5-1; clone size: few; J gene: TRBJ2-1; CDR3 DNA: TGCGCCAGCAGCTCGACAACAGGGTCCGATGAGCAGTTCTTC; CDR3 protein: CASSSTTGSDEQFF
D gene: .; V gene: TRBV6-6; clone size: .; J gene: TRBJ1-2; CDR3 DNA: TGTGCCAGCAGTGCCCGGAGCGACTATGGCTACACCTTC; CDR3 protein: CASSARSDYGYTF
D gene: .; V gene: TRBV9; clone size: .; J gene: TRBJ2-2; CDR3 DNA: TGTGCCAGCAGCTACCCGGTCCCAGGGCTGAACACCGGGGAGCTGTTTTTT; CDR3 protein: CASSYPVPGLNTGELFF
D gene: TRBD1; V gene: TRBV2; clone size: .; J gene: TRBJ1-2; CDR3 DNA: TGTGCCAGCGGGACAGGGGGCATTCACTATGGCTACACCTTC; CDR3 protein: CASGTGGIHYGYTF
D gene: TRBD2; V gene: TRBV7-2; clone size: .; J gene: TRBJ2-5; CDR3 DNA: TGTGCCAGCAGCTTCAGCGGGAGGGCCGGGGAGACCCAGTACTTC; CDR3 protein: CASSFSGRAGETQYF
D gene: TRBD1; V gene: TRBV18; clone size: .; J gene: TRBJ2-3; CDR3 DNA: TGTGCCAGCTCAGATAAGCACGACAGGGCAGATACGCAGTATTTT; CDR3 protein: CASSDKHDRADTQYF
D gene: TRBD2; V gene: TRBV29-1; clone size: .; J gene: TRBJ2-4; CDR3 DNA: TGCAGCGTGGCGCGGGCGGGAGGAAACATTCAGTACTTC; CDR3 protein: CSVARAGGNIQYF
D gene: .; V gene: TRBV5-6; clone size: few; J gene: TRBJ2-7; CDR3 DNA: TGTGCCAGCAGCTCGTTAAAACAGCCTTCCTACGAGCAGTACTTC; CDR3 protein: CASSSLKQPSYEQYF
D gene: .; V gene: TRBV6-1; clone size: once; J gene: TRBJ1-1; CDR3 DNA: TGTGCCAGCAGTGATTCCAGGGCCTACACTGAAGCTTTCTTT; CDR3 protein: CASSDSRAYTEAFF
D gene: TRBD1; V gene: TRBV7-2; clone size: few; J gene: TRBJ2-7; CDR3 DNA: TGTGCCAGCAGCTTCGGGACAGGGCCCTCTTCCTACGAGCAGTACTTC; CDR3 protein: CASSFGTGPSSYEQYF
D gene: TRBD2; V gene: TRBV19; clone size: .; J gene: TRBJ2-5; CDR3 DNA: TGTGCCAGTAGTAAGCCCCACCCTAGCGGGAGTGATGAGACCCAGTACTTC; CDR3 protein: CASSKPHPSGSDETQYF
D gene: TRBD2; V gene: TRBV4-3; clone size: .; J gene: TRBJ2-7; CDR3 DNA: TGCGCCAGCAGCTATTCTATAGCGGGAGGGGTCTTCTACGAGCAGTACTTC; CDR3 protein: CASSYSIAGGVFYEQYF
D gene: .; V gene: TRBV7-3; clone size: .; J gene: TRBJ2-3; CDR3 DNA: TGTGCCAGCAGCTTTTATGCGTTCGGCGGTTCCACAGATACGCAGTATTTT; CDR3 protein: CASSFYAFGGSTDTQYF
D gene: .; V gene: TRBV7-3; clone size: .; J gene: TRBJ1-1; CDR3 DNA: TGTGCCAGCAGCTTACGGGCAGGGGCTGTGGGCACTGAAGCTTTCTTT; CDR3 protein: CASSLRAGAVGTEAFF